This is a list of T cell receptor beta chains from one sample in a study of post-analysis software for immune sequencing data. TCRdb re-called the PCR reads through MiXCR, storing one row per CDR3 protein. The sample includes about 820,000 distinct CDR3 sequences, roughly half of them seen just once. The sample was blood. These receptors were collected from a girl aged 10 to 17 with multiple sclerosis. The CDR3 runs from the conserved cysteine through the conserved F or W. D genes are given only for firm matches. Size values are once, few and many counts, or a class for expanded clones, and some rows have none.

j_gene,v_gene,abundance,d_gene,CDR3nt,CDR3aa
TRBJ1-5,TRBV12-3/TRBV12-4,.,.,TGTGCCAGCAGTTTAGCGCGAAGGGGCGGTCAGCCCCAGCATTTT,CASSLARRGGQPQHF
TRBJ1-1,TRBV24-1,.,.,TGTGCCACCAGCGAGGGAGGATCCACTGAAGCTTTCTTT,CATSEGGSTEAFF
TRBJ2-6,TRBV3-1,.,.,TGTGCCAGCAGCCCCTTGAGGGGGGGAGCCAACGTCCTGACTTTC,CASSPLRGGANVLTF
TRBJ2-3,TRBV12-3/TRBV12-4,.,TRBD2,TGTGCCAGCGGTTTGGCGGGAGTAGTAGCAGATGTGCAGTATTTT,CASGLAGVVADVQYF
TRBJ1-2,TRBV9,few,TRBD1,TGTGCCAGCAGCACCGGACAGGGCCATGGCTACACCTTC,CASSTGQGHGYTF
TRBJ2-7,TRBV11-2,few,TRBD1,TGTGCCAGCAGCTTAGAGGGACAGGGCTATACGAAGCAGTACTTC,CASSLEGQGYTKQYF
TRBJ2-7,TRBV2,.,TRBD2,TGTGCCAGCAGTGTTAGGGCTAGCGGGAGTGCCTACGAGCAGTACTTC,CASSVRASGSAYEQYF
TRBJ2-7,TRBV6-5,.,TRBD1,TGTGCCAGCAGTTGCGGGACAGGGTACTCCTACGAGCAGTACTTC,CASSCGTGYSYEQYF
TRBJ2-3,TRBV20-1,.,.,TGCAGTGCTAGGACCCACTCCGGAGGGCTCACAGATACGCAGTATTTT,CSARTHSGGLTDTQYF
TRBJ2-1,TRBV5-1,few,TRBD1,TGCGCCAGCAGCCCCGCTCCGGGACAGGGATCGAGAGAGCAGTTCTTC,CASSPAPGQGSREQFF
TRBJ1-2,TRBV27,.,TRBD1,TGTGCCAGCAGTCCTTCCCGGACAGGGACCCTCTATGGCTACACCTTC,CASSPSRTGTLYGYTF
TRBJ2-1,TRBV29-1,once,.,TGCAGCGTTGAAGCAGCGTTAGTGCAGTTCTTC,CSVEAALVQFF
TRBJ2-7,TRBV20-1,.,TRBD2,TGCAGTGCAACCGGGACTAGCGGGAGGACCTACGAGCAGTACTTC,CSATGTSGRTYEQYF
TRBJ2-6,TRBV12-3/TRBV12-4,.,TRBD1,TGTGCCAGTTACAGGGGGACTCGGGCCAACGTCCTGACTTTC,CASYRGTRANVLTF
TRBJ2-7,TRBV7-9,few,.,TGTGCCAGCAGTCGGAGGAACGAGCAGTACTTC,CASSRRNEQYF
TRBJ2-3,TRBV25-1,.,.,TGTGCCAGCAGTGACGGCAGTAGCACAGATACGCAGTATTTT,CASSDGSSTDTQYF
TRBJ2-3,TRBV12-3/TRBV12-4,.,.,TGTGCCAGCAGTAGGGCGGGAAACCGCCGCGCAGATACGCAGTATTTT,CASSRAGNRRADTQYF
TRBJ2-7,TRBV7-2,.,.,TGTGCCAGCAGCTTATCCGGACATTACGAGCAGTACTTC,CASSLSGHYEQYF
TRBJ1-2,TRBV12-3/TRBV12-4,.,.,TGTGCCAGCAGTTTCACGACCGTTGCTGGCTACACCTTC,CASSFTTVAGYTF
TRBJ2-1,TRBV10-3,.,TRBD2,TGTGCCATCACCGGGGGACTAGCGGGAGAGGATGAGCAGTTCTTC,CAITGGLAGEDEQFF
TRBJ2-1,TRBV7-9,.,TRBD1,TGTGCCAGCAGCCCTAGGACAGGGCTCAATGAGCAGTTCTTC,CASSPRTGLNEQFF
TRBJ1-6,TRBV6-6,few,.,TGTGCCAGCAGTCCCCTCAGGGGTAGTCCACCCCTCCACTTT,CASSPLRGSPPLHF
TRBJ2-7,TRBV27,.,TRBD2,TGTGCCAGCACCCTTACCGGGACTAGTCCTTCCTACGAGCAGTACTTC,CASTLTGTSPSYEQYF
TRBJ2-7,TRBV20-1,few,.,TGCAGTGCTGTTAGCGGAACCTACGAGCAGTACTTC,CSAVSGTYEQYF
TRBJ2-1,TRBV20-1,once,TRBD2,TGCAGCCCCCTGACTAGCGGGGGGGCGAATGAGCAGTTCTTC,CSPLTSGGANEQFF
TRBJ2-3,TRBV5-1,.,.,TGCGCCAGCAGCTTCCAGTACGTCACAGATACGCAGTATTTT,CASSFQYVTDTQYF